This TCR beta chain emerged from a study of tumor-infiltrating lymphocytes in primary liver carcinoma. Study information: Among the tumors, stages were T1-T3 N0M0 and sizes about 4 to 10 cm. Productive TCRbeta reads per sample were roughly 3.5 to 7.13 million, not differing by tissue. Findings of the study overall: A significantly higher top-250-clone fraction was found in tumors than in blood (p = 0.039).

Production of TCR beta cDNA used roughly 500 ng total RNA together with a constant-region primer. Libraries for TCR beta were built through three nested multiplex PCR rounds, which together made up a slightly modified ARM-PCR procedure. Each of the first two PCR rounds ran approximately 10 cycles with TRBV1-TRBV30 forward and C-beta reverse primers. TCRdb fed the multiplex PCR reads into MiXCR, producing one record per CDR3 protein. The repertoire holds 310,000 or so distinct CDR3 sequences, with about 50% as singletons. For blood RNA, unsorted whole blood served as the source, and germline DNA was extracted too. This clonotype was seen a handful of times. The antigen remains undetermined. The V gene's germline CDR1 is MGHRA and CDR2 YSYEKL. The CDR3 consists of 16 residues. V was cut by 1 base and J by 10 bases, with 17 bases left in between.

V is TRBV4-1 and J is TRBJ1-6; the D is unclear. This TCR was recovered from a woman between 25 and 40 years old with primary liver carcinoma and hepatitis B virus infection. The sequenced material came from peripheral blood. CDR3 coding DNA: TGCGCCAGCAGCCAAGCAGCGGCAGGAAGAGCCTCACCCCTCCACTTT. As protein: CASSQAAAGRASPLHF.